This TCR beta chain is drawn from a study of T cell responses to AZD1222 COVID-19 vaccine. The V end was cut by 5 bases, the J end by 1 base, with 17 bases between. The length of the CDR3 is 16 residues. Germline CDR1 reads MNHEY; CDR2 reads SVGEGT. Sequencing was performed with immunoSEQ multiplex PCR; in TCRdb, only in-frame clones are kept and a portion is missing. The sample contains 150,000 or so clones, about 92% of which appear only once. Source: peripheral blood, taken 28 days after the second AZD1222 dose. The TCR originated in an adult who received the AZD1222 COVID-19 vaccine. The V call is TRBV6-2 or TRBV6-3, the J call TRBJ1-1; TRBD1 is a possible D gene (5 bases). Here the CDR3 DNA reads TGTGCCAGCAGTATAATACCGGGACGGCAGAACACTGAAGCTTTCTTT. Protein: CASSIIPGRQNTEAFF.